This T cell receptor (beta chain) was obtained from a study of shared clonotypes between healthy human individuals. Trimming took off 4 bases at V and 4 bases at J, with 13 bases between the two ends. Germline-derived CDR1 and CDR2 are KGHSH and LQKENI. CDR3 length: 15 amino acids. The assay was carried out at the deep level. Sequencing was performed with immunoSEQ multiplex PCR; in TCRdb, only in-frame clones are kept and a portion is missing. The sample lists around 300,000 clones, around 90% seen once, with 15% to 20% in the top ten. Notes on this clone: Antigen unknown.

Study results and limitations: Non-shared clonotypes had lower generation probabilities than clonotypes shared by all four sorted-subset donors.

This sequence was found in a man aged 18 to 35 in good health. Sequencing used memory CD8+ T cells sorted from blood. Subset: CD45RO+ cells pooled with CCR7-negative TemRA cells. The chain recombines TRBV18 with TRBJ2-2; possibly TRBD2 for D (6 bases). For the CDR3, the DNA is TGTGCCAGCTCACTAATGCCGGGACTCACCGGGGAGCTGTTTTTT. Translation: CASSLMPGLTGELFF. The variable domain in full, with the rest retrieved from reference TRBV18 and TRBJ2-2, is NAGVMQNPRHLVRRRGQEARLRCSPMKGHSHVYWYRQLPEEGLKFMVYLQKENIIDESGMPKERFSAEFPKEGPSILRIQQVVRGDSAAYFCASSLMPGLTGELFFGEGSRLTVL.